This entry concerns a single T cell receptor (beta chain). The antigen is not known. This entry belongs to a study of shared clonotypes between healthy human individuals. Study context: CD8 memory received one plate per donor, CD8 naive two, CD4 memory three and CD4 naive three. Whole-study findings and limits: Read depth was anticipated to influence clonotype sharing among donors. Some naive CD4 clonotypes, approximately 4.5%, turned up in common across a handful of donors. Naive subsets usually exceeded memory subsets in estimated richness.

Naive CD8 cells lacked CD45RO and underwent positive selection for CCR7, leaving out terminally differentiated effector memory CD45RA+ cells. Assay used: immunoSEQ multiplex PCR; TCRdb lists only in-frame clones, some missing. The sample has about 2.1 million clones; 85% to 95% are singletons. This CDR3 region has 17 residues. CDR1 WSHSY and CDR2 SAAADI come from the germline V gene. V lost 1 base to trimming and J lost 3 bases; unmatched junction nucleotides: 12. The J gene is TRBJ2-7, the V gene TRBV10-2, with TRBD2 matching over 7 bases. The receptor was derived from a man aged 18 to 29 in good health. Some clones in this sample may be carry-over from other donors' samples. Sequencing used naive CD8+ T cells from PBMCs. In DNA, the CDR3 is TGCGCCAGCAGTGAGTGGGGGGGGGTTGGAGGATTCTACGAGCAGTACTTC. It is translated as CASSEWGGVGGFYEQYF.